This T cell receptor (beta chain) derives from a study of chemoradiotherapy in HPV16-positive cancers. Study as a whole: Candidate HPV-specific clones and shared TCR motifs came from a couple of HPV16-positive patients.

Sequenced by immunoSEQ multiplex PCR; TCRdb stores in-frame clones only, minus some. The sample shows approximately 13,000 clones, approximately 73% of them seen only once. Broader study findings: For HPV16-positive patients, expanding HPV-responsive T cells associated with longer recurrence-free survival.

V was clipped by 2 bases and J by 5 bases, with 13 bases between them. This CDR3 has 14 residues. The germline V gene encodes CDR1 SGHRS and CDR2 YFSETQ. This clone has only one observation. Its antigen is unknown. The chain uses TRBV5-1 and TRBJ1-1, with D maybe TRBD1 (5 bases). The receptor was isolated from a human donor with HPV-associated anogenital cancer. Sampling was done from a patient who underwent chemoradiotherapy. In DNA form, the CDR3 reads TGCGCCAGCAGCTTAATTTTCAGGGAAACTGAAGCTTTCTTT. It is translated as CASSLIFRETEAFF. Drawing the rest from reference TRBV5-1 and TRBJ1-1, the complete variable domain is KAGVTQTPRYLIKTRGQQVTLSCSPISGHRSVSWYQQTPGQGLQFLFEYFSETQRNKGNFPGRFSGRQFSNSRSEMNVSTLELGDSALYLCASSLIFRETEAFFGQGTRLTVV.